The present T cell receptor beta chain was sequenced within a study of blood T cells in healthy people across ages. Primers used in a second PCR of roughly 7 to 12 cycles were a sample-barcoded 5' primer and a J-beta primer mix. One entry per CDR3 protein, called by TCRdb with MiXCR from the 5' RACE reads. This table has hundreds of thousands of distinct CDR3 sequences, approximately 50% appearing once. The V and J ends lost 1 base and 2 bases, in that order; junction bases with no gene match: 5. Germline loops: CDR1 PRHDT, CDR2 FYEKMQ (reference sequence). The CDR3 length is 16 residues. Whole-study findings and limits: Donor CMV status was unknown, possibly confounding expanded clonotype changes.

Concerning this clonotype itself: The target antigen is unknown.

J is TRBJ2-7 and V is TRBV13, with TRBD2 matching over 10 bases. The sample taken for sequencing was blood. This clonotype originated in a woman in her sixties in good health. CDR3 sequence: CASSLAGTSAAYEQYF. As DNA, the CDR3 is TGTGCCAGCAGCTTAGCCGGGACTAGCGCCGCCTACGAGCAGTACTTC.